Shown below are 26 T cell receptor beta chains from a single sample sequenced in a study of PD-1 blockade in classical Hodgkin lymphoma. Profiling relied on immunoSEQ multiplex PCR, and the TCRdb table lists in-frame clones only, not all of them. The data contain roughly 61,000 clones, around 87% of them singletons. Each patient's relapse followed autologous stem cell transplantation, and brentuximab vedotin exposure varied. Sequences were derived from peripheral blood mononuclear cells (PBMCs), sampled at baseline. Receptor source: a human donor with classical Hodgkin lymphoma.

The chain recombines TRBV6-4 with TRBJ2-5; D is unresolved. Germline loops: CDR1 MRHNA, CDR2 SNTAGT. This CDR3 region has 17 residues. Trimming left V 2 bases short and J 2 bases short, with 18 bases between. Here the CDR3 reads CASSDRKPLYFQETQYF. CDR3 DNA: TGTGCCAGCAGTGACCGAAAACCCCTTTATTTTCAAGAGACCCAGTACTTC.

CDR3 loop: CAWTGGDEKLFF. Here the CDR3 DNA reads TGTGCCTGGACAGGGGGCGATGAAAAACTGTTTTTT. V is TRBV30 and J is TRBJ1-4, with TRBD1 matching over 8 bases. The CDR3 has 12 residues. The germline gives CDR1 GTSNPN, CDR2 SVGIG (reference sequence). Germline trimming cut 4 bases from V and 6 bases from J; bases unmatched to any gene: 1.

Written as DNA, the CDR3 is TGTGCCAGTAGGGACCCGGGCAACCTAGGCACAGATACGCAGTATTTT. It specifies CASRDPGNLGTDTQYF. The chain employs TRBV19 and TRBJ2-3; D remains unclear. The germline V and J ends were trimmed by 6 bases and 1 base, with 17 bases remaining between them. This CDR3 has 16 residues. Germline V CDR1 and CDR2: LNHDA, SQIVND (reference sequence). The complete variable domain, with remaining parts taken from reference TRBV19 and TRBJ2-3, reads DGGITQSPKYLFRKEGQNVTLSCEQNLNHDAMYWYRQDPGQGLRLIYYSQIVNDFQKGDIAEGYSVSREKKESFPLTVTSAQKNPTAFYLCASRDPGNLGTDTQYFGPGTRLTVL.

This chain uses TRBV6-4 with TRBJ2-2, with D possibly being TRBD1 (6 bases). Trimming shortened V by 6 bases and J by 0 bases, and 8 bases separated the two germline ends. The CDR3 runs to 14 residues. CDR1 is MRHNA and CDR2 is SNTAGT in the germline V gene. CDR3 sequence (DNA): TGTGCCAGCAGGACAGGCACGAACACCGGGGAGCTGTTTTTT. This gives the protein CASRTGTNTGELFF.

The genes are TRBV18 and TRBJ1-5; no clear D. The CDR3 is 16 amino acids. In germline, CDR1 is KGHSH, CDR2 LQKENI. The V gene lost 3 bases and the J gene lost 0 bases, with 12 bases spanning the gap. As DNA, the CDR3 is TGTGCCAGCTCACCGTCCGGGCCCCTTAGCAATCAGCCCCAGCATTTT. Encoded protein: CASSPSGPLSNQPQHF.

The chain recombines TRBV4-1 with TRBJ2-5; 8 nucleotides agree with TRBD2. V lost 1 base and J lost 2; bases outside the gene matches: 6. Germline values: CDR1 MGHRA, CDR2 YSYEKL. The CDR3 spans 16 residues. CDR3 region: CASSQGAGGPQETQYF. CDR3 DNA sequence: TGCGCCAGCAGCCAAGGGGCGGGGGGCCCACAAGAGACCCAGTACTTC.

The V call is TRBV7-3, the J call TRBJ1-6, with D possibly matching TRBD1 (6 bases). With 4 bases removed from V and 7 bases from J, the gap between germline ends came to 8 bases. The germline CDR1 and CDR2 sequences are SGHTA and FQGTGA. This CDR3 region has 13 residues. The CDR3 reads CASSYDRNSPLHF. The CDR3 DNA sequence: TGTGCCAGCAGCTACGACAGGAATTCACCCCTCCACTTT.

The CDR3: CASSQDPPQSVNTEAFF. CDR3 coding DNA: TGTGCCAGCAGCCAAGATCCCCCCCAAAGTGTGAACACTGAAGCTTTCTTT. The genes are TRBV4-2 and TRBJ1-1; D not certain. V lost 0 bases, J lost 0 bases, and 14 bases lay in between. This CDR3 is built from 17 residues. Germline V CDR1 and CDR2: LGHNA, YNFKEQ.

In this sample, this clone turned up once. This chain joins TRBV5-1 and TRBJ2-5, with TRBD2 identical over 8 bases. CDR1 SGHRS and CDR2 YFSETQ come from the germline V gene. Trimming cost V 4 bases and J 2 bases; bases outside gene matches: 13. The CDR3 consists of 17 residues. CDR3 DNA: TGCGCCAGCAGCCCGTCGACTACGGGGGGGTGGCAAGAGACCCAGTACTTC. Its translation: CASSPSTTGGWQETQYF.

This chain uses TRBV5-6 with TRBJ2-1; no clear D gene. The germline gives CDR1 SGHDT, CDR2 YYEEEE. With 0 bases removed from V and 2 bases from J, the gap between germline ends came to 3 bases. The CDR3 is made up of 13 amino acids. CDR3 loop: CASSLGPYNEQFF. The CDR3 DNA is TGTGCCAGCAGCTTGGGCCCCTACAATGAGCAGTTCTTC.

The V gene is TRBV6-6, the J gene TRBJ2-7; 7 bases match TRBD1. The CDR3 length is 14 residues. Trimming took 2 bases from V and 2 from J; bases not matched to a gene: 3. The germline V gene has CDR1 MNHNY and CDR2 SVGAGI (reference sequence). The CDR3: CASSYDRAAYEQYF. In nucleotides, the CDR3 is TGTGCCAGCAGTTACGACAGGGCCGCCTACGAGCAGTACTTC.

This chain uses TRBV5-4 with TRBJ2-7, with 12 bases lining up with TRBD2. Trimming removed 3 bases from V and 7 bases from J; junction bases left unmatched: 8. Germline loops: CDR1 SGHNT, CDR2 YYREEE (reference sequence). The CDR3 has 15 residues. CDR3 DNA sequence: TGTGCCAGCAGCTCCCTAGCGGGGGGGCTTCGGGAGCAGTACTTC. Amino acids: CASSSLAGGLREQYF.

This chain uses TRBV29-1 with TRBJ2-7; D unresolved. The CDR3 is 12 amino acids. The germline V and J ends were trimmed by 4 bases and 0 bases, with 7 bases remaining between them. Germline loops: CDR1 SQVTM, CDR2 ANQGSEA. The CDR3 protein is CSVVLGSYEQYF. Here the CDR3 DNA reads TGCAGCGTTGTTTTAGGCTCCTACGAGCAGTACTTC.

The chain has TRBV5-6 and TRBJ2-2; 9 bases line up with TRBD1. The V segment lost 4 bases and the J segment 5 bases; nucleotides outside the gene matches: 9. Germline CDR1 and CDR2: SGHDT and YYEEEE. The CDR3 runs to 16 residues. The CDR3 sequence is CASSLLQGAQTGELFF. The DNA for the CDR3 is TGTGCCAGCAGCCTACTACAGGGGGCGCAAACCGGGGAGCTGTTTTTT.

V gene TRBV5-1 combines with J gene TRBJ2-7; D unclear. The length of the CDR3 is 12 residues. The V gene lost 0 bases and the J gene lost 3 bases, with 4 bases spanning the gap. Germline V gene sequence: CDR1 SGHRS, CDR2 YFSETQ. Here the CDR3 reads CASSLGGYEQYF. The DNA for the CDR3 is TGCGCCAGCAGCTTGGGGGGCTACGAGCAGTACTTC.

A single count supports this clone. The rearrangement joins TRBV5-4 to TRBJ1-2; TRBD1 agrees at 7 bases. Germline-derived CDR1 and CDR2 are SGHNT and YYREEE (reference sequence). The CDR3 runs 12 residues. The J segment lost 4 bases and the V segment lost 4 bases, leaving 1 base of the junction unmatched. The CDR3 DNA sequence: TGTGCCAGCAGCCGGGACAGCTATGGCTACACCTTC. It yields the protein CASSRDSYGYTF.

V usage is TRBV18 and J usage is TRBJ1-1; D not certain. V dropped 4 bases and J dropped 1 base, with 7 bases sitting between them. The CDR3 runs to 13 residues. Germline CDR1 reads KGHSH; CDR2 reads LQKENI. The CDR3 DNA reads TGTGCCAGCTCACAGAAGGCGAACACTGAAGCTTTCTTT. It translates to CASSQKANTEAFF.

This rearrangement joins TRBV19 to TRBJ1-1; D unclear. With 3 bases removed from V and 3 bases from J, the gap between germline ends came to 11 bases. Germline V lookup: CDR1 LNHDA, CDR2 SQIVND (reference sequence). CDR3 length: 14 amino acids. CDR3 protein: CASSIGFGYTEAFF. The CDR3 coding sequence is TGTGCCAGTAGTATTGGGTTCGGGTACACTGAAGCTTTCTTT.

The gene calls are TRBV7-3 and TRBJ2-3; D possibly corresponds to TRBD2 (6 bases). V dropped 5 bases and J dropped 0 bases, with 9 bases sitting between them. The CDR3 totals 14 residues. Per germline, CDR1 SGHTA and CDR2 FQGTGA. CDR3: CASSLSGSTDTQYF. The CDR3 bases are TGTGCCAGCAGCCTTAGCGGCAGCACAGATACGCAGTATTTT.

The chain combines TRBV19 with TRBJ2-5, with TRBD1 identical over 7 bases. Germline V lookup: CDR1 LNHDA, CDR2 SQIVND (reference sequence). The CDR3 loop spans 15 amino acids. The V and J ends lost 3 bases and 0 bases, in that order; junction bases with no gene match: 4. The CDR3 protein is CASSIGTAYQETQYF. CDR3 coding DNA: TGTGCCAGTAGTATTGGGACAGCGTACCAAGAGACCCAGTACTTC.

Regarding this clone: This specimen includes other DNA sequences encoding the same CDR3. The V gene is TRBV20-1, the J gene TRBJ1-1; 7 bases agree with TRBD1. With V trimmed by 5 bases and J by 5 bases, 2 bases remained unmatched. Per the germline V gene, CDR1 is DFQATT and CDR2 is SNEGSKA (reference sequence). The CDR3 is 11 amino acids. CDR3 in DNA: TGCAGTGCTCAGGGGGGGACTGAAGCTTTCTTT. Residues: CSAQGGTEAFF.

V and J are TRBV28 and TRBJ1-3, with D perhaps TRBD1 (5 bases). Germline V gene lookup returns CDR1 MDHEN and CDR2 SYDVKM. This CDR3 contains 17 residues. With 6 bases removed from V and 0 bases from J, the gap between germline ends came to 18 bases. CDR3 nucleotide sequence: TGTGCCAGCAGCTATGATCCGGGGGAAAGCTCTGGAAACACCATATATTTT. Its protein product is CASSYDPGESSGNTIYF.

This sequence joins TRBV6-6 and TRBJ1-4; the D is unclear. CDR3 length: 13 residues. The V end lost 7 bases, the J end lost 8 bases, and 14 bases lay between the germline ends. Germline V gene lookup returns CDR1 MNHNY and CDR2 SVGAGI (reference sequence). CDR3: CASMGGLSEKLFF. Here the CDR3 DNA reads TGTGCCAGCATGGGTGGGTTGAGCGAAAAACTGTTTTTT.

The chain links TRBV5-1 to TRBJ2-5, with D possibly being TRBD1 (5 bases). Germline values: CDR1 SGHRS, CDR2 YFSETQ. The CDR3 has 12 amino acids. V lost 4 bases and J 2 bases, leaving 6 bases between the germline ends. Here the CDR3 DNA reads TGCGCCAGCAGCCGGACACAAGAGACCCAGTACTTC. The encoded protein is CASSRTQETQYF.

This clone was found once. The chain couples TRBV6-1 to TRBJ2-5, with D perhaps TRBD2 (5 bases). The germline CDR1 and CDR2 sequences are MNHNS and SASEGT. The CDR3 sequence is 15 residues long. V was trimmed by 0 bases and J by 3 bases, leaving 11 bases between them. The CDR3 sequence: CASSEARRTEETQYF. CDR3 DNA sequence: TGTGCCAGCAGTGAAGCGCGGAGGACGGAAGAGACCCAGTACTTC.

J is TRBJ1-3 and V is TRBV6-5; D not certain. V lost 6 bases and J 0 bases, leaving 12 bases between the germline ends. CDR3 length equals 15 residues. Looked up from germline, CDR1 is MNHEY and CDR2 is SVGAGI. CDR3 loop: CASSLSWSSGNTIYF. Here the CDR3 DNA reads TGTGCCAGCAGCCTCAGTTGGAGCTCTGGAAACACCATATATTTT.